Listed here are 17 T cell receptor beta chains from one sample, sequenced in a study of early T cells in non-severe SARS-CoV-2 infection. TCRdb called the 5' RACE reads again in MiXCR, with one record for every CDR3 protein. The profile shows 65,000 to 85,000 distinct CDR3 sequences, around a tenth of them singletons. The sample was whole blood. The receptors come from an adult who was a healthcare worker with PCR-confirmed SARS-CoV-2 infection or an uninfected control (not recorded which).

The gene calls are TRBV21-1 and TRBJ2-1; TRBD2 reflects the table's D call only, with no check against the DNA. TRBV21-1 has pseudogene status. The CDR3 consists of 14 residues. The CDR3 is CASSKVGGYNEQFF. The CDR3 DNA is TGTGCCAGCAGCAAAGTTGGCGGGTACAATGAGCAGTTCTTC.

The V call is TRBV6-2 or TRBV6-3, the J call TRBJ1-5; a weak D match, TRBD1 (5 bases). CDR3 length: 14 residues. V was shortened by 2 bases and J by 5 bases, with 10 bases between the two germline ends. The germline V gene has CDR1 MNHEY and CDR2 SVGEGT. The CDR3: CASSYRQGDQPQHF. The CDR3 region has the DNA TGTGCCAGCAGTTACCGTCAGGGTGATCAGCCCCAGCATTTT.

This clonotype was seen more than once but under ten times. J is TRBJ1-2 and V is TRBV2; a weak D match, TRBD1 (5 bases). From germline, CDR1 is SNHLY and CDR2 FYNNEI. Trimming removed 7 bases at V and 4 bases at J, with 19 bases between. This CDR3 is 15 amino acids long. The CDR3 coding sequence is TGTGCCAGCATCCCCGCTGAGGGGACTTCCTATGGCTACACCTTC. Amino acids: CASIPAEGTSYGYTF.

This clonotype turned up a few times. The DNA of the CDR3 is TGTGCCACCAGTGATTTGAACAGGGATCCCCCAAAGGATCCCAAAAACATTCAGTACTTC. Residues: CATSDLNRDPPKDPKNIQYF. This sequence joins TRBV24-1 and TRBJ2-4, with D possibly being TRBD1 (6 bases). V gave up 0 bases and J gave up 2 bases, with 22 bases separating them. The V gene's germline CDR1 is KGHDR and CDR2 SFDVKD. The CDR3 is 20 amino acids.

This clonotype was observed at least ten times. The gene calls are TRBV11-2 and TRBJ1-1, with a tentative D call TRBD1 (5 bases). Trimming stripped 1 base from V and 11 bases from J, with 26 bases between. This CDR3 contains 17 residues. Germline CDR1 reads SGHAT; CDR2 reads FQNNGV. The CDR3 is CASSLASRSGQGAEAFF. Here the CDR3 DNA reads TGTGCCAGCAGCTTAGCCAGCCGGTCGGGGCAGGGTGCGGAGGCTTTCTTT.

This clonotype was counted ten times or more. J is TRBJ2-1 and V is TRBV28; D tentatively fits TRBD1 or TRBD2 (6 bases each). Germline CDR1 and CDR2: MDHEN and SYDVKM. V lost 5 bases to trimming and J lost 6 bases, with 17 bases between them. The CDR3 contains 15 residues. CDR3 region: CASSTRGVLSNEQFF. CDR3 nucleotides: TGTGCCAGCAGTACAAGGGGGGTCCTGTCCAATGAGCAGTTCTTC.

Only a few counts were recorded for this clonotype. The chain recombines TRBV28 with TRBJ2-3, with 11 bases that match TRBD1. V lost 6 bases, J lost 3 bases, and 8 bases stayed unmatched. CDR1 MDHEN and CDR2 SYDVKM come from the germline V gene. The CDR3 contains 16 residues. CDR3 sequence: CASSRGQGVMTDTQYF. CDR3 nucleotide sequence: TGTGCCAGCAGCAGGGGACAGGGGGTAATGACAGATACGCAGTATTTT.

This clonotype showed up just a few times. CDR3 residues: CASSLGGGNSGANVLTF. For the CDR3, the DNA is TGTGCCAGCAGCTTAGGAGGGGGCAACTCTGGGGCCAACGTCCTGACTTTC. V is TRBV7-9 and J is TRBJ2-6, with TRBD1 matching 7 bases. This CDR3 is 17 amino acids long. Germline V gene lookup returns CDR1 SEHNR and CDR2 FQNEAQ (reference sequence). V trimming: 1 base; J trimming: 0 bases; junction bases outside the gene matches: 3.

This clonotype was recorded many times. The V gene is TRBV10-1, the J gene TRBJ1-1; D gene uncertain. This CDR3 region has 14 residues. Trimming pared 0 bases from V and 3 bases from J, leaving 8 bases between. The germline gives CDR1 WNHNN, CDR2 SYGVQD (reference sequence). CDR3 sequence: CASSESTSHTEAFF. Written as DNA, the CDR3 is TGCGCCAGCAGTGAGTCGACGTCCCACACTGAAGCTTTCTTT.

The J gene is TRBJ2-2, the V gene TRBV29-1, with D unclear. This CDR3 is 13 amino acids long. Germline assignment: CDR1 SQVTM and CDR2 ANQGSEA. Trimming took 7 bases from V and 7 from J, leaving 16 bases between them. The CDR3 sequence is CSALHPFVGELFF. DNA for the CDR3: TGCAGCGCACTACATCCCTTTGTCGGGGAGCTGTTTTTT.

This clonotype occurred many times. V and J are TRBV29-1 and TRBJ2-7; D gene uncertain. The CDR3 is 12 residues long. Germline V gene data show CDR1 as SQVTM and CDR2 as ANQGSEA. Trimming took off 4 bases at V and 4 bases at J, with 11 bases between the two ends. The CDR3 nucleotides read TGCAGCGTTGGGCGTGTGGAATACGAGCAGTACTTC. It is translated as CSVGRVEYEQYF.

This clonotype appeared many times. V and J are TRBV20-1 and TRBJ2-7; possibly TRBD1 for D (6 bases). Trimming took off 0 bases at V and 5 bases at J, with 8 bases between the two ends. Looked up from germline, CDR1 is DFQATT and CDR2 is SNEGSKA (reference sequence). The CDR3 sequence is 12 residues long. This chain's CDR3 is CSARDRGHEQYF. The DNA of the CDR3 is TGCAGTGCTAGAGACAGGGGCCACGAGCAGTACTTC.

This clonotype was found a few times. The chain joins TRBV2 to TRBJ1-2; D gene uncertain. This CDR3 is built from 14 residues. Germline-derived CDR1 and CDR2 are SNHLY and FYNNEI. V was cut by 7 bases and J by 2 bases, with 14 bases left in between. CDR3 sequence reads: CASTDGVTNYGYTF. The CDR3 nucleotides read TGTGCCAGCACCGACGGGGTTACCAACTATGGCTACACCTTC.

The chain has TRBV6-5 and TRBJ2-7; 10 nucleotides align to TRBD1. Per the germline V gene, CDR1 is MNHEY and CDR2 is SVGAGI. V lost 5 bases to trimming and J lost 1 base; unmatched junction nucleotides: 5. The CDR3 is made up of 15 amino acids. CDR3 protein: CASSDGQGVSYEQYF. For the CDR3, the DNA is TGTGCCAGCAGTGACGGACAGGGGGTATCCTACGAGCAGTACTTC.

This clonotype was picked up many times. The chain employs TRBV5-1 and TRBJ1-3; D is undetermined. This CDR3 comprises 16 residues. Germline V gives CDR1 SGHRS, CDR2 YFSETQ. Trimming left V 0 bases short and J 2 bases short, with 12 bases between. CDR3 protein: CASSLVAGGTGNTIYF. In DNA, the CDR3 is TGCGCCAGCAGCTTGGTGGCCGGTGGTACTGGAAACACCATATATTTT.

This clonotype appeared a few times. The chain joins TRBV10-3 to TRBJ2-7, with TRBD1 identical over 11 bases. V trimming: 6 bases; J trimming: 0 bases; junction bases outside the gene matches: 4. This CDR3 region has 15 residues. The germline V gene encodes CDR1 ENHRY and CDR2 SYGVKD. Here the CDR3 reads CAISSGQGASYEQYF. CDR3 coding DNA: TGTGCCATCAGCTCAGGACAGGGGGCCTCCTACGAGCAGTACTTC.

The rearrangement joins TRBV5-5 to TRBJ1-1; D ambiguous. Germline values: CDR1 SGHKS, CDR2 YYEKEE (reference sequence). The ends were cut back, 2 bases at V and 8 bases at J, with 7 bases in the middle. This CDR3 contains 11 residues. This CDR3 reads CASSLTAEAFF. CDR3 sequence (DNA): TGTGCCAGCAGCTTAACAGCCGAAGCTTTCTTT.